This TCR beta chain was identified during a study of T-cell reconstitution after alpha-beta-depleted transplantation in children. Germline V gene lookup returns CDR1 MDHEN and CDR2 SYDVKM. V was pared by 7 bases and J by 2 bases, with 12 bases between. The CDR3 is 13 amino acids. The TCRbeta library was prepared with unique molecular identifiers. TCRdb re-called the PCR reads with MiXCR, one entry per CDR3 protein. The sample consists of 500,000 or so distinct CDR3 sequences, about an eighth of them appearing once. The chain has TRBV28 and TRBJ2-7, with D perhaps matching TRBD1 (5 bases). Sequencing was performed on PBMCs, mostly from graft donor cells, taken 180 days after TCRalphabeta/CD19-depleted stem cell transplant. The source of this sequence is a female patient between 2 and 15 years old who had a stem cell transplant for aplastic anemia, so the T cells may come from the graft donor. The CDR3 coding sequence is TGTGCCAGCACAGGGTACCTTGCCTACGAGCAGTACTTC. Translating it yields CASTGYLAYEQYF.